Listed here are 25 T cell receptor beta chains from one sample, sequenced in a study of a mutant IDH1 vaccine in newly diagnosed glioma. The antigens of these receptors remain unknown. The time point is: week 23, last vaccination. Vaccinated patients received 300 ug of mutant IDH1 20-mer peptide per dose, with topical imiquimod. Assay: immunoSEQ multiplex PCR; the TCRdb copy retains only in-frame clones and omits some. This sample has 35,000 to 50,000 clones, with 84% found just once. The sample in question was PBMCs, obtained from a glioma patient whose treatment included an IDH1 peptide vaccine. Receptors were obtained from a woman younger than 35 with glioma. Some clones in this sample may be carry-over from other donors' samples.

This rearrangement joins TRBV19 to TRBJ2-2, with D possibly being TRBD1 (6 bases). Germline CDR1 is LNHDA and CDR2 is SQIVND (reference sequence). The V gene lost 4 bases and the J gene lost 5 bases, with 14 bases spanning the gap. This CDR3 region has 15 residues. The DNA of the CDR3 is TGTGCCAGTAGTAGGGTACAGGGAAGTACCGGGGAGCTGTTTTTT. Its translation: CASSRVQGSTGELFF. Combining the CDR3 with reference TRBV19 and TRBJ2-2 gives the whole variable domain DGGITQSPKYLFRKEGQNVTLSCEQNLNHDAMYWYRQDPGQGLRLIYYSQIVNDFQKGDIAEGYSVSREKKESFPLTVTSAQKNPTAFYLCASSRVQGSTGELFFGEGSRLTVL.

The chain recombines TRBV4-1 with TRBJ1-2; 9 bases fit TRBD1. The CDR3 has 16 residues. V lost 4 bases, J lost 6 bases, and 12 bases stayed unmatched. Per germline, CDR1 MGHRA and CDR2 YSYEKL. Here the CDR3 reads CASSLGTGSRLDGYTF. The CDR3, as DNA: TGCGCCAGCAGCCTTGGGACAGGGAGCAGATTGGATGGCTACACCTTC.

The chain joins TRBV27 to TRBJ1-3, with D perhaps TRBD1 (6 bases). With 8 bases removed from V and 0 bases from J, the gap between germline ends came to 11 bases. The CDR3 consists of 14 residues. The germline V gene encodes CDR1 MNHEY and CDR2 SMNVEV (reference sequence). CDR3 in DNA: TGTGCCAGCTCCGGGACAAACTCTGGAAACACCATATATTTT. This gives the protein CASSGTNSGNTIYF.

The CDR3 is CASSLVLRPAGDRGFYGYTF. The CDR3 DNA reads TGTGCCAGCAGCTTGGTCCTCAGACCTGCCGGGGACAGGGGGTTCTATGGCTACACCTTC. This chain connects TRBV5-4 to TRBJ1-2; 11 nucleotides line up with TRBD1. V lost 0 bases and J lost 4; bases outside the gene matches: 17. The length of the CDR3 is 20 residues. CDR1 is SGHNT and CDR2 is YYREEE in the germline V gene (reference sequence).

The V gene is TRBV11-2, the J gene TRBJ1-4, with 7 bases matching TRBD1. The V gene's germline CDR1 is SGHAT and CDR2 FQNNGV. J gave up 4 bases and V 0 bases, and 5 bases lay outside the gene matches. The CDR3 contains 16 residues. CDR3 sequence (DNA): TGTGCCAGCAGCTTAGATCAGGGACAGATTAATGAAAAACTGTTTTTT. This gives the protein CASSLDQGQINEKLFF.

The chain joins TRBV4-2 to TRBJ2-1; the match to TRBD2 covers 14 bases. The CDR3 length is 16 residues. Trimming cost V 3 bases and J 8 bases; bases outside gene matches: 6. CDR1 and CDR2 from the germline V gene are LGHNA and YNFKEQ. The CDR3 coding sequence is TGTGCCAGCAGCCAGACTAGCGGGAGGGCCAGCGATGAGCAGTTCTTC. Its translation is CASSQTSGRASDEQFF.

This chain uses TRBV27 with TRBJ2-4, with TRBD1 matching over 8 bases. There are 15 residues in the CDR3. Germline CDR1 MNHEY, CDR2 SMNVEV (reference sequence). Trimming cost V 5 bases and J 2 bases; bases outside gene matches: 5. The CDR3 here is CASSRQGKTKNIQYF. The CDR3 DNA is TGTGCCAGCAGTCGACAGGGGAAGACCAAAAACATTCAGTACTTC.

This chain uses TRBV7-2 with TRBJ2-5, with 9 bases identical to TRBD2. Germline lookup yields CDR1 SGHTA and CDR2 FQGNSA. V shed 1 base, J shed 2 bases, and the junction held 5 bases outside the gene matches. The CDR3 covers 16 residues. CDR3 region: CASSLGWLAGQETQYF. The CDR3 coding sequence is TGTGCCAGCAGCTTAGGGTGGCTAGCGGGACAAGAGACCCAGTACTTC.

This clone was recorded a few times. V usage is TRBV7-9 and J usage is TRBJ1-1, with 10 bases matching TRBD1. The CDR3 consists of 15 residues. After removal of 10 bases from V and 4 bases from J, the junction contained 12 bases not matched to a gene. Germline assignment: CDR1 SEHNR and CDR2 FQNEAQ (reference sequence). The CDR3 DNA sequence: TGTGCCATCGCCGGGACAGGGGAGTGGGGCACTGAAGCTTTCTTT. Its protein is CAIAGTGEWGTEAFF.

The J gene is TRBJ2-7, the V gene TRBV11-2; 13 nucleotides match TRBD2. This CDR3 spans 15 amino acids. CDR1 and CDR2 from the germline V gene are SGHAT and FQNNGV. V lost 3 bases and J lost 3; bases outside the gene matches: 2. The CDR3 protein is CASSFGTSGIYEQYF. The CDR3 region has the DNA TGTGCCAGCAGCTTCGGGACTAGCGGGATCTACGAGCAGTACTTC.

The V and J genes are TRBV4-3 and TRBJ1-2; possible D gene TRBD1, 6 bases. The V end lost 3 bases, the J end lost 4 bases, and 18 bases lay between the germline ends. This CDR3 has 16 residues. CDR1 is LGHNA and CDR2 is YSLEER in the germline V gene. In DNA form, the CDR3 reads TGCGCCAGCAGCCAGGCCGGGACATCAACACCCTATGGCTACACCTTC. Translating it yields CASSQAGTSTPYGYTF.

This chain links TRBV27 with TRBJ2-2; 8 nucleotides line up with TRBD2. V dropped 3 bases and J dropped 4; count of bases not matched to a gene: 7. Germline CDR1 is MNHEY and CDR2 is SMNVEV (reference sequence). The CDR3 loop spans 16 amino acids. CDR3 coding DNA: TGTGCCAGCAGTTTTTCAGCGGGAGTTGGCACCGGGGAGCTGTTTTTT. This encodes CASSFSAGVGTGELFF.

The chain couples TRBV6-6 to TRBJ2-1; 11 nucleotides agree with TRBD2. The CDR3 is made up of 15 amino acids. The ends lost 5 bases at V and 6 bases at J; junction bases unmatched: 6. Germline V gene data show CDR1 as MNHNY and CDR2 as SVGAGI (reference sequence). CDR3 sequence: CASSIAGGPGNEQFF. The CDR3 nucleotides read TGTGCCAGCAGTATAGCGGGGGGGCCCGGCAATGAGCAGTTCTTC.

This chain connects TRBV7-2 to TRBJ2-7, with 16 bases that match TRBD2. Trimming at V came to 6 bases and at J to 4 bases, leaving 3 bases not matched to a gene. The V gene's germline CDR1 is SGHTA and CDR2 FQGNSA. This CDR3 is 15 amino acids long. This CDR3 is CASSSGLAGGYEQYF. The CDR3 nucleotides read TGTGCCAGCAGTTCGGGACTAGCGGGAGGGTACGAGCAGTACTTC. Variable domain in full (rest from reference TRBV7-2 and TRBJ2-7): GAGVSQSPSNKVTEKGKDVELRCDPISGHTALYWYRQSLGQGLEFLIYFQGNSAPDKSGLPSDRFSAERTGGSVSTLTIQRTQQEDSAVYLCASSSGLAGGYEQYFGPGTRLTVT.

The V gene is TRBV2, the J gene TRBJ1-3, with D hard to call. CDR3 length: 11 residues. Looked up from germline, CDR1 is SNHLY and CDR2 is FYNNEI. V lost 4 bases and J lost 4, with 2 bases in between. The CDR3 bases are TGTGCCAGCAGTGCAGGAAACACCATATATTTT. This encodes CASSAGNTIYF.

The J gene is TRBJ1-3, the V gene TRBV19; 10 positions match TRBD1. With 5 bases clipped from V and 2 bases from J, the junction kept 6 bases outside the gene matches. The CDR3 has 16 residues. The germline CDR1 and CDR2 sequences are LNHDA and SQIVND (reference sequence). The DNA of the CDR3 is TGTGCCAGTAGTCCTCCGGGACAGGGGACTGGAAACACCATATATTTT. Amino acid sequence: CASSPPGQGTGNTIYF.

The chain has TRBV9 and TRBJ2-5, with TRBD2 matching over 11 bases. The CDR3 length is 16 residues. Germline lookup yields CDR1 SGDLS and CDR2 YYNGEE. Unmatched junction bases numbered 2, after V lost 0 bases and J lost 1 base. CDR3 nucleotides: TGTGCCAGCAGCGTAGATCTAGCGGGGGGCCAAGAGACCCAGTACTTC. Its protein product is CASSVDLAGGQETQYF.

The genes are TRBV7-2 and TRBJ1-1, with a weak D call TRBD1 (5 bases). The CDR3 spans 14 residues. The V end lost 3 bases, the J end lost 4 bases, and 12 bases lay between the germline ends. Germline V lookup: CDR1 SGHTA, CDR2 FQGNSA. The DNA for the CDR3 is TGTGCCAGCAGCTTGAGGGGCGGCGCCACTGAAGCTTTCTTT. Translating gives CASSLRGGATEAFF.

The CDR3 DNA reads TGTGCCACCAGCAGGGACAGGTCGGAGGGCTACACCTTC. This encodes CATSRDRSEGYTF. The chain links TRBV15 to TRBJ1-2; 7 bases align to TRBD1. Germline CDR1 LNHNV, CDR2 YYDKDF (reference sequence). The CDR3 is made up of 13 amino acids. Trimming at V came to 3 bases and at J to 8 bases, leaving 6 bases not matched to a gene.

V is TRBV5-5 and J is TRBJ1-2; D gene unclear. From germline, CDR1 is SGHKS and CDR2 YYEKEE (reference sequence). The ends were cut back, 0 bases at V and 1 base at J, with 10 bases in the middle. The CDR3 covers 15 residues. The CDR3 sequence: CASSLEGRVNYGYTF. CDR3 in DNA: TGTGCCAGCAGCTTGGAAGGGAGGGTTAACTATGGCTACACCTTC.

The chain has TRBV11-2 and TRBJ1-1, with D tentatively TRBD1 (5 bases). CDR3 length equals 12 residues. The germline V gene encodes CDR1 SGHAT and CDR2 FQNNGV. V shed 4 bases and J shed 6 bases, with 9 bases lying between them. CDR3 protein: CASSWGSAEAFF. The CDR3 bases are TGTGCCAGCAGCTGGGGGTCCGCTGAAGCTTTCTTT.

The CDR3 region is CASSIDSNYGYTF. Written as DNA, the CDR3 is TGTGCCAGTAGTATCGACAGTAACTATGGCTACACCTTC. The chain joins TRBV19 to TRBJ1-2, with D possibly being TRBD1 (5 bases). V was trimmed by 3 bases and J by 1 base, leaving 6 bases between them. The CDR3 consists of 13 residues. CDR1 and CDR2 (germline): LNHDA, SQIVND (reference sequence).

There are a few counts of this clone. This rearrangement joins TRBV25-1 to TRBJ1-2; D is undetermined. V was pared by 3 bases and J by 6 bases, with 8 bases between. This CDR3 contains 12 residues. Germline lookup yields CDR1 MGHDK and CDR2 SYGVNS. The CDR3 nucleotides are TGTGCCAGCAGTGACTGGGGTCATGGCTACACCTTC. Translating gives CASSDWGHGYTF.

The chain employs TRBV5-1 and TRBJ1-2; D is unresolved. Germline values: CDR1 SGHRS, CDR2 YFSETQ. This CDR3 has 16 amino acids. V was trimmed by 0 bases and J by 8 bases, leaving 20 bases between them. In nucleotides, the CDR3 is TGCGCCAGCAGCTTGGCCTGGGGTTCGGGGTCCGGAGGCTACACCTTC. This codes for CASSLAWGSGSGGYTF.

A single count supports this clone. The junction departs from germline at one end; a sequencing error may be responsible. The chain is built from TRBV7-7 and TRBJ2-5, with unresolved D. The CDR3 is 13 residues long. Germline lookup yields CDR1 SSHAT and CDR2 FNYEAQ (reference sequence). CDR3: CASSLDVGETQYF. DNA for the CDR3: TGTGCTAGCAGCTTAGACGTGGGAGAGACCCAGTACTTC.